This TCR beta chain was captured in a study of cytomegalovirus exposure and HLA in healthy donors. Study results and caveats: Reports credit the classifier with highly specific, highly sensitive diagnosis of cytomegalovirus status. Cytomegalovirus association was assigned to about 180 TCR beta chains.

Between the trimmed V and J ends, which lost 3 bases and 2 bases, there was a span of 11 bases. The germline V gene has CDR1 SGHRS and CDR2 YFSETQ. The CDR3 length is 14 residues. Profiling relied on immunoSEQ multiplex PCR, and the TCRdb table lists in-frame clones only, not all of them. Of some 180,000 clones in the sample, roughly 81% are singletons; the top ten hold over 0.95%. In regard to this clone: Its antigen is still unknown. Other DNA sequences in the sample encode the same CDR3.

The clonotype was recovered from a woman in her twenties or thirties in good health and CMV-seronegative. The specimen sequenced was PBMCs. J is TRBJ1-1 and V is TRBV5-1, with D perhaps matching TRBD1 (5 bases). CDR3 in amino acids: CASSSTGINTEAFF. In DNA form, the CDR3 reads TGCGCCAGCAGCTCAACAGGAATCAACACTGAAGCTTTCTTT. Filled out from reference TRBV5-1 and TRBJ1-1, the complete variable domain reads KAGVTQTPRYLIKTRGQQVTLSCSPISGHRSVSWYQQTPGQGLQFLFEYFSETQRNKGNFPGRFSGRQFSNSRSEMNVSTLELGDSALYLCASSSTGINTEAFFGQGTRLTVV.